These 25 T cell receptor beta chains share one sample of origin, sequenced in a study of control samples from healthy donors and cancer patients (dated by TCRdb to the early 2020s). Library preparation was by the immunoSEQ multiplex PCR assay. TCRdb provides this immuneACCESS table in a form limited to in-frame rearrangements. Some clones are lacking; in checked studies, under half of them reflect an unresolved V gene, and why the rest are absent is not known. This sample holds approximately 66,000 clones; almost 90% were observed only once. The ten largest clones capture approximately 5.9% of the sample. The specimen was PBMCs. These receptors all come from a man in his sixties with colorectal cancer.

The chain recombines TRBV19 with TRBJ1-5; the D is unclear. V gave up 0 bases and J gave up 6 bases, with 9 bases separating them. The CDR3 loop spans 14 amino acids. In germline, CDR1 is LNHDA, CDR2 SQIVND (reference sequence). The CDR3 reads CASSIEAGSQPQHF. CDR3 bases: TGTGCCAGTAGTATAGAAGCAGGAAGTCAGCCCCAGCATTTT.

This clone has a single count. The chain employs TRBV30 and TRBJ2-5; 11 positions agree with TRBD1. The CDR3 has 16 amino acids. After removal of 2 bases from V and 1 base from J, the junction contained 6 bases not matched to a gene. Germline assignment: CDR1 GTSNPN and CDR2 SVGIG (reference sequence). DNA of the CDR3: TGTGCCTGGAGTCCGGGGACAGGGGGATTCCAAGAGACCCAGTACTTC. Translating gives CAWSPGTGGFQETQYF.

The V and J genes are TRBV6-4 and TRBJ2-1, with 8 bases aligning to TRBD2. Germline CDR1 and CDR2: MRHNA and SNTAGT. The CDR3 has 15 residues. V dropped 4 bases and J dropped 8; count of bases not matched to a gene: 10. CDR3 region: CASSVTSGSSYEQFF. In nucleotides, the CDR3 is TGTGCCAGCAGTGTTACTAGCGGATCTAGCTATGAGCAGTTCTTC.

The V call is TRBV18, the J call TRBJ2-3; 11 bases are a match to TRBD2. Germline values: CDR1 KGHSH, CDR2 LQKENI. V was clipped by 6 bases and J by 2 bases; unmatched bases: 13. This CDR3 is 18 amino acids long. CDR3 bases: TGTGCCAGCTCCCTACTCCTCCTAGCGGGGGGCTCCACAGATACGCAGTATTTT. Amino acid sequence: CASSLLLLAGGSTDTQYF.

This clone was counted a single time. The rearrangement uses TRBV30 and TRBJ1-5; D not resolved. The germline CDR1 and CDR2 sequences are GTSNPN and SVGIG (reference sequence). The CDR3 extends over 16 amino acids. With 2 bases removed from V and 1 base from J, the gap between germline ends came to 15 bases. The CDR3 is CAWSLSAAVSNQPQHF. CDR3 bases: TGTGCCTGGAGTCTCTCTGCGGCGGTCAGCAATCAGCCCCAGCATTTT.

V gene TRBV10-2 combines with J gene TRBJ1-2; 9 bases are shared with TRBD1. The CDR3 runs to 14 residues. Germline loops: CDR1 WSHSY, CDR2 SAAADI. Trimming removed 6 bases from V and 4 bases from J; junction bases left unmatched: 6. Here the CDR3 DNA reads TGCGCCAGCAGGCCGGGACAGGGTACCTATGGCTACACCTTC. As protein: CASRPGQGTYGYTF.

The CDR3 DNA is TGTGCCAGCAGCTTGGATGGGGGGAGGGATACGCAGTATTTT. Its translation is CASSLDGGRDTQYF. This sequence joins TRBV7-8 and TRBJ2-3, with a possible D match to TRBD2 (6 bases). V lost 3 bases and J lost 6, with 13 bases in between. This CDR3 is 14 amino acids long. In germline, CDR1 is SGHVS, CDR2 FQNEAQ.

V usage is TRBV4-2 and J usage is TRBJ2-3, with D tentatively TRBD1 (6 bases). The CDR3 length is 14 residues. V lost 5 bases and J lost 4, with 13 bases in between. Germline V gives CDR1 LGHNA, CDR2 YNFKEQ. CDR3 DNA sequence: TGTGCCAGCAGCACAGGGAATTTCGCAGATACGCAGTATTTT. It encodes CASSTGNFADTQYF.

V and J are TRBV15 and TRBJ2-5; D is perhaps TRBD2 (5 bases). The CDR3 consists of 15 residues. The V end lost 1 base, the J end lost 5 bases, and 14 bases lay between the germline ends. Germline loops: CDR1 LNHNV, CDR2 YYDKDF (reference sequence). As DNA, the CDR3 is TGTGCCACCAGCAGAGGGCAGGAGGATTGGGAGACCCAGTACTTC. It specifies CATSRGQEDWETQYF.

The chain joins TRBV5-1 to TRBJ2-2; 9 bases fit TRBD2. CDR1 SGHRS and CDR2 YFSETQ come from the germline V gene. Germline trimming cut 4 bases from V and 6 bases from J; bases unmatched to any gene: 13. The CDR3 sequence is 17 residues long. CDR3 sequence (DNA): TGCGCCAGCAGCCCACGGGGGCGGGGGGGCCCCGCCGGGGAGCTGTTTTTT. Its protein is CASSPRGRGGPAGELFF.

Concerning this clone: The same CDR3 can be traced to other DNA sequences in this sample. The chain recombines TRBV9 with TRBJ2-5; D is possibly TRBD2 (5 bases). Germline V gives CDR1 SGDLS, CDR2 YYNGEE. V dropped 1 base and J dropped 5 bases, with 9 bases sitting between them. The CDR3 runs to 13 residues. This CDR3 is CASSVNPGETQYF. As DNA, the CDR3 is TGTGCCAGCAGCGTAAACCCGGGGGAGACCCAGTACTTC.

The J gene is TRBJ1-1, the V gene TRBV18; D not certain. This CDR3 has 13 residues. The V gene's germline CDR1 is KGHSH and CDR2 LQKENI. Between the trimmed V and J ends, which lost 8 bases and 0 bases, there was a span of 10 bases. For the CDR3, the DNA is TGTGCCAGCCGCGCCCATATGAACACTGAAGCTTTCTTT. It encodes CASRAHMNTEAFF.

This clone has only one observation. The sample holds other DNA sequences that translate to the same CDR3. The rearrangement uses TRBV2 and TRBJ1-1, with D maybe TRBD1 (5 bases). In germline, CDR1 is SNHLY, CDR2 FYNNEI. CDR3 length: 14 amino acids. V dropped 6 bases and J dropped 2 bases, with 13 bases sitting between them. The CDR3 DNA is TGTGCCAGCAGCCGAGGTAGGGGAAACACTGAAGCTTTCTTT. The encoded protein is CASSRGRGNTEAFF. The variable domain in full, completed from reference TRBV2 and TRBJ1-1, reads EPEVTQTPSHQVTQMGQEVILRCVPISNHLYFYWYRQILGQKVEFLVSFYNNEISEKSEIFDDQFSVERPDGSNFTLKIRSTKLEDSAMYFCASSRGRGNTEAFFGQGTRLTVV.

The chain joins TRBV6-6 to TRBJ2-7; tentative D call: TRBD2 (5 bases). The germline V gene encodes CDR1 MNHNY and CDR2 SVGAGI (reference sequence). The CDR3 length is 13 residues. V was pared by 2 bases and J by 3 bases, with 8 bases between. The CDR3 protein is CASSYKRDYEQYF. CDR3 nucleotide sequence: TGTGCCAGCAGTTACAAGAGGGACTACGAGCAGTACTTC.

The V and J genes are TRBV6-1 and TRBJ2-7; tentatively, D is TRBD1 (6 bases). Germline V gene sequence: CDR1 MNHNS, CDR2 SASEGT. The V and J ends lost 2 bases and 2 bases respectively, with 16 bases between them. The CDR3 contains 16 residues. The CDR3 loop reads CASSEPTGTFTYEQYF. In DNA, the CDR3 is TGTGCCAGCAGTGAACCAACCGGGACATTCACCTACGAGCAGTACTTC.

The CDR3 DNA follows: TGTGCCAGCAGTTATGGGCCGAACACTGAAGCTTTCTTT. It translates to CASSYGPNTEAFF. The genes are TRBV6-2 or TRBV6-3 and TRBJ1-1; D is undetermined. V was cut by 3 bases and J by 1 base, with 6 bases left in between. The CDR3 consists of 13 residues. Germline CDR1 is MNHEY and CDR2 is SVGEGT.

V is TRBV5-6 and J is TRBJ2-3, with a possible D match to TRBD2 (6 bases). Trimming removed 4 bases at V and 9 bases at J, with 15 bases between. Germline-derived CDR1 and CDR2 are SGHDT and YYEEEE. CDR3 size: 13 residues. CDR3 amino acids: CASSRDWGDTQYF. In DNA, the CDR3 is TGTGCCAGCAGCAGGGACTGGGGTGACACGCAGTATTTT.

The V call is TRBV2, the J call TRBJ1-6; possible D gene TRBD1, 6 bases. V lost 8 bases, J lost 9 bases, and 23 bases lay in between. CDR1 and CDR2 from the germline V gene are SNHLY and FYNNEI. The CDR3 runs to 16 residues. The CDR3 here is CASYILGGIQGSPLHF. As DNA, the CDR3 is TGTGCCAGCTACATCCTAGGGGGAATCCAGGGTTCACCCCTCCACTTT.

The chain's CDR3 is CASKAGRNYEQYF. CDR3 DNA: TGTGCCAGCAAAGCCGGACGGAACTACGAGCAGTACTTC. The V call is TRBV6-5, the J call TRBJ2-7; D is unclear. CDR1 MNHEY and CDR2 SVGAGI come from the germline V gene. The CDR3 covers 13 residues. Trimming took 7 bases from V and 3 from J, leaving 13 bases between them.

This clone turned up a few times. CDR3 in DNA: TGTGCCAGCAGGCCTCGGGAGACGAACACTGAAGCTTTCTTT. Translated: CASRPRETNTEAFF. This chain links TRBV7-9 with TRBJ1-1; D is ambiguous. The CDR3 totals 14 residues. CDR1 is SEHNR and CDR2 is FQNEAQ in the germline V gene (reference sequence). V was cut by 6 bases and J by 1 base, with 12 bases left in between.

The chain has TRBV29-1 and TRBJ2-5; D is ambiguous. CDR1 and CDR2 (germline): SQVTM, ANQGSEA. Trimming pared 7 bases from V and 5 bases from J, leaving 11 bases between. The CDR3 is 11 residues long. CDR3 protein: CSAKYRETQYF. Written as DNA, the CDR3 is TGCAGCGCCAAATACCGGGAGACCCAGTACTTC.

The chain combines TRBV6-1 with TRBJ1-5; D may be TRBD1 (6 bases). The CDR3 covers 15 residues. Trimming removed 2 bases from V and 3 bases from J, with 11 bases in between. In germline, CDR1 is MNHNS, CDR2 SASEGT. DNA for the CDR3: TGTGCCAGCAGTGAACCCGGACAGCTCAATCAGCCCCAGCATTTT. Protein: CASSEPGQLNQPQHF.

CDR3 in amino acids: CASSVGPSSYEQYF. The DNA of the CDR3 is TGTGCCAGCAGCGTAGGGCCCAGCTCCTACGAGCAGTACTTC. The chain combines TRBV9 with TRBJ2-7; D ambiguous. Germline-derived CDR1 and CDR2 are SGDLS and YYNGEE. V was trimmed by 0 bases and J by 0 bases, leaving 7 bases between them. CDR3 length: 14 residues.

The chain combines TRBV14 with TRBJ1-1; a possible D gene is TRBD1 (5 bases). The length of the CDR3 is 16 residues. Germline loops: CDR1 SGHDN, CDR2 FVKESK. The V and J ends lost 4 bases and 3 bases respectively, with 18 bases between them. CDR3 sequence (DNA): TGTGCCAGCAGCCGAATTGGGGGGATTAGGTACACTGAAGCTTTCTTT. The encoded protein is CASSRIGGIRYTEAFF.

As regards this clone: An end of the junction does not agree with germline; a read error may underlie this. The V gene is TRBV13, the J gene TRBJ1-6, with D perhaps matching TRBD1 (5 bases). The length of the CDR3 is 13 residues. Germline CDR1 is PRHDT and CDR2 is FYEKMQ (reference sequence). The CDR3 protein is CASGDRNNSPLHF. The DNA for the CDR3 is TGTGCCAGCGGGGACCGTAATAACTCACCCCTCCACTTT.